The clone carrying this T cell receptor beta chain was counted only a few times. Its matching antigen is unknown. This sample was taken from a study of post-analysis software for immune sequencing data. Turning to the study itself: The patients showed relapsing-remitting, secondary progressive and progressive-relapsing multiple sclerosis courses. Whole-study results and caveats: Diversity measured as normalized Chao1 was significantly lower in multiple sclerosis patients than in controls. Under F measure analysis, samples from one preparation batch co-clustered strongly. Patients showed TRBV5-6, TRBV5-1 and TRBV20-1 among five TRBV segments more frequent than in controls.

Prepared libraries of TCR beta cDNA carried unique molecular identifiers. T cells numbering 1 to 10 million yielded around 500,000 cDNA molecules. TCRdb reprocessed the PCR reads with MiXCR, giving one entry per CDR3 protein. The data contain approximately 630,000 distinct CDR3 sequences, 59% of them singletons. CDR1 and CDR2 from the germline V gene are LGHDT and YNNKEL (reference sequence). V gave up 4 bases and J gave up 7 bases; unmatched junction bases: 3. This CDR3 contains 14 residues. J is TRBJ1-6 and V is TRBV3-1; the match to TRBD1 covers 8 bases. Sequenced: blood. The receptor comes from a girl aged 2-10 years with multiple sclerosis. The CDR3 DNA reads TGTGCCAGCAGCCCCGGGACAGGCAATTCACCCCTCCACTTT. Amino acids: CASSPGTGNSPLHF. Filled out from reference TRBV3-1 and TRBJ1-6, the complete variable domain reads DTAVSQTPKYLVTQMGNDKSIKCEQNLGHDTMYWYKQDSKKFLKIMFSYNNKELIINETVPNRFSPKSPDKAHLNLHINSLELGDSAVYFCASSPGTGNSPLHFGNGTRLTVT.